The 9 T cell receptor beta chains listed next were all sequenced from one sample in a study of blood T cell repertoires in COVID-19. The assay was immunoSEQ multiplex PCR, and TCRdb's table has in-frame clones only and misses some. The sample holds about 84,000 clones, approximately 82% seen once. Sequencing used peripheral blood. Every receptor here comes from a man older than 75 with active or convalescent COVID-19.

The rearrangement uses TRBV5-1 and TRBJ2-3, with D maybe TRBD2 (6 bases). V gave up 0 bases and J gave up 6 bases, with 17 bases separating them. This CDR3 is 16 amino acids long. In germline, CDR1 is SGHRS, CDR2 YFSETQ. CDR3 region: CASSLEIGTLYDTQYF. The DNA for the CDR3 is TGCGCCAGCAGCTTGGAAATTGGGACTCTATACGATACGCAGTATTTT.

This chain uses TRBV28 with TRBJ2-3; no definite D call. The CDR3 runs 13 residues. CDR1 is MDHEN and CDR2 is SYDVKM in the germline V gene. The V end was cut by 4 bases, the J end by 2 bases, with 7 bases between. Here the CDR3 DNA reads TGTGCCAGCAGTTCTGGAGACACAGATACGCAGTATTTT. Protein: CASSSGDTDTQYF. The full variable domain, completed using reference TRBV28 and TRBJ2-3, is DVKVTQSSRYLVKRTGEKVFLECVQDMDHENMFWYRQDPGLGLRLIYFSYDVKMKEKGDIPEGYSVSREKKERFSLILESASTNQTSMYLCASSSGDTDTQYFGPGTRLTVL.

This clone was observed a handful of times. The chain carries TRBV7-3 and TRBJ2-3; tentative D call: TRBD2 (5 bases). CDR3 length: 15 residues. Germline V gives CDR1 SGHTA, CDR2 FQGTGA. Trimming shortened V by 2 bases and J by 6 bases, and 15 bases separated the two germline ends. For the CDR3, the DNA is TGTGCCAGCAGCTTAGGAGGCTCTGAAGGTGATACGCAGTATTTT. It specifies CASSLGGSEGDTQYF. Supplemented by reference TRBV7-3 and TRBJ2-3, the full variable domain reads GAGVSQTPSNKVTEKGKYVELRCDPISGHTALYWYRQSLGQGPEFLIYFQGTGAADDSGLPNDRFFAVRPEGSVSTLKIQRTERGDSAVYLCASSLGGSEGDTQYFGPGTRLTVL.

This rearrangement joins TRBV5-4 to TRBJ1-1, with TRBD1 matching over 8 bases. Germline CDR1 reads SGHNT; CDR2 reads YYREEE (reference sequence). J gave up 5 bases and V 4 bases, and 7 bases lay outside the gene matches. This CDR3 is 14 amino acids long. CDR3 amino acids: CASSLQGAQTEAFF. The CDR3 coding sequence is TGTGCCAGCAGCCTTCAGGGGGCTCAGACTGAAGCTTTCTTT.

The chain combines TRBV9 with TRBJ1-5, with D perhaps matching TRBD1 (6 bases). Germline V gives CDR1 SGDLS, CDR2 YYNGEE. The CDR3 sequence is 16 residues long. The V gene lost 0 bases and the J gene lost 2 bases, with 12 bases spanning the gap. The CDR3 DNA follows: TGTGCCAGCAGCGTAGTTGGGGGCCCGGGCAATCAGCCCCAGCATTTT. It specifies CASSVVGGPGNQPQHF.

V and J are TRBV29-1 and TRBJ1-3, with TRBD1 matching over 11 bases. There are 15 residues in the CDR3. From germline, CDR1 is SQVTM and CDR2 ANQGSEA. This CDR3 is CAAQDRGLFPNTIYF. CDR3 in DNA: TGCGCCGCCCAGGACAGGGGGCTATTTCCTAACACCATATATTTT.

DNA for the CDR3: TGTGCCAGCAGCCCCAGGAGGGGCGGCTATGGCTACACCTTC. This gives the protein CASSPRRGGYGYTF. The V and J genes are TRBV3-1 (or the pseudogene TRBV3-2) and TRBJ1-2; D may be TRBD1 (5 bases). V shed 4 bases and J shed 4 bases, with 13 bases lying between them. This CDR3 comprises 14 residues. Germline CDR1 reads LGHDT; CDR2 reads YNNKEL (reference sequence).

The chain combines TRBV6-2 or TRBV6-3 with TRBJ1-4; maybe TRBD1 (6 bases). This CDR3 spans 16 amino acids. Germline values: CDR1 MNHEY, CDR2 SVGEGT. Between the trimmed V and J ends, which lost 2 bases and 10 bases, there was a span of 20 bases. In DNA, the CDR3 is TGTGCCAGCAGTTACGGGGACACAGGAAATTCTGGAAAACTGTTTTTT. Encoded protein: CASSYGDTGNSGKLFF.

The rearrangement links TRBV28 to TRBJ1-5; a weak D match, TRBD1 (6 bases). The CDR3 consists of 12 residues. Per germline, CDR1 MDHEN and CDR2 SYDVKM. Trimming pared 6 bases from V and 4 bases from J, leaving 7 bases between. The CDR3 region is CASSDRNQPQHF. CDR3 DNA: TGTGCCAGCAGCGACAGGAATCAGCCCCAGCATTTT.